The rows below give T cell receptor beta chains drawn from one sample of a study of T cells in localized non-small cell lung cancer. Repertoires were generated with immunoSEQ multiplex PCR, while TCRdb's copy carries only in-frame clones and drops some. The data show some 64,000 clones, almost 90% seen once. The specimen comprised peripheral blood, sampled before any cancer treatment. The receptors stem from a woman between 35 and 75 years old with stage I lung adenocarcinoma. CDR3s leave out the opening cysteine and the closing phenylalanine or tryptophan.

TRBV9,TRBJ2-1,ASSVENEQF
TRBV7-9,TRBJ2-7,ASSLAGGSYEQY
TRBV9,TRBJ1-2,ASSVGSVNYGYT
TRBV28,TRBJ2-3,ASRAGGTTDTQY
TRBV18,TRBJ1-3,ASSPGQNSGNTIY
TRBV4-2,TRBJ2-3,ASSQDRLGLAGGGGTQY
TRBV30,TRBJ1-2,AWSNTGGHGYT
TRBV19,TRBJ1-5,ASHGQYNQPQH
TRBV6-1,TRBJ2-5,ASRLTSQETQY
TRBV7-8,TRBJ1-4,ATSPHRVEKLF
TRBV7-3,TRBJ2-1,ASSINQGSNEQF
TRBV18,TRBJ2-1,ASSPLSGSSYNEQF
TRBV5-1,TRBJ1-2,ASSPKSGQGTGYT
TRBV5-6,TRBJ1-2,ASSLLGTADNYGYT
TRBV15,TRBJ1-1,ATSSVVQGRTEAF